The 28 T cell receptor beta chains given below trace back to one sample, sequenced in a study of T cells in Graves' hyperthyroidism and ophthalmopathy. The investigators amplified TCR beta CDR3 regions from RNA transcripts. RT-PCR in the first round (using the HTBI primer set) targeted the TCR CDR3. TCRdb ran MiXCR on the multiplex PCR reads and lists one entry per CDR3 protein. Among 660,000 or so distinct CDR3 sequences listed, around 21% were seen once. Sequencing was done on a sample of blood. The receptor source for this set is a man aged 25-40 years with Graves' ophthalmopathy.

The rearrangement joins TRBV6-6 to TRBJ1-4; 9 bases match TRBD1. The CDR3 totals 20 residues. Germline values: CDR1 MNHNY, CDR2 SVGAGI (reference sequence). Germline trimming cut 0 bases from V and 6 bases from J; bases unmatched to any gene: 17. CDR3 sequence: CASSYSSTQYDRGVDEKLFF. The CDR3 DNA reads as TGTGCCAGCAGTTACTCGTCCACGCAATACGACAGGGGGGTAGATGAAAAACTGTTTTTT.

The chain has TRBV15 and TRBJ2-7; 7 bases line up with TRBD1. This CDR3 has 17 residues. Losses at the gene ends were 0 bases for V and 2 bases for J; bases not matched to a gene: 10. Germline values: CDR1 LNHNV, CDR2 YYDKDF (reference sequence). CDR3 amino acids: CATSRDYMTGLTYEQYF. The CDR3 nucleotides read TGTGCCACCAGCAGAGATTATATGACAGGGCTCACCTACGAGCAGTACTTC.

This clonotype was seen many times. The genes are TRBV5-1 and TRBJ1-1, with 8 bases identical to TRBD1. Losses at the gene ends were 5 bases for V and 4 bases for J; bases not matched to a gene: 4. CDR1 and CDR2 (germline): SGHRS, YFSETQ. The length of the CDR3 is 13 residues. The CDR3 loop is CASRNTGGTEAFF. CDR3 nucleotides: TGCGCCAGCAGAAATACAGGGGGCACTGAAGCTTTCTTT.

The chain links TRBV5-1 to TRBJ1-6; no definite D call. In germline, CDR1 is SGHRS, CDR2 YFSETQ. V dropped 0 bases and J dropped 7 bases, with 8 bases sitting between them. This CDR3 region has 14 residues. In DNA, the CDR3 is TGCGCCAGCAGCTTGGCGGCAGCCAATTCACCCCTCCACTTT. Residues: CASSLAAANSPLHF.

There are a few counts of this clonotype. This chain joins TRBV20-1 and TRBJ1-5; tentatively, D is TRBD1 (6 bases). The V end lost 1 base, the J end lost 7 bases, and 17 bases lay between the germline ends. This CDR3 spans 15 amino acids. Germline V gene lookup returns CDR1 DFQATT and CDR2 SNEGSKA (reference sequence). In DNA form, the CDR3 reads TGCAGTGCTAGAGCCCTACAGGGAGAGGGACAGCCCCAGCATTTT. This codes for CSARALQGEGQPQHF.

This clonotype was found once. The germline gene is not matched at one end of the junction; a read error may be the cause. This chain joins TRBV12-3 or TRBV12-4 and TRBJ2-1, with a weak D call TRBD1 (5 bases). The CDR3 sequence is 15 residues long. CDR3 bases: TGTGCCAGCAGTTTAGGGCAGGGAACCTACAGTGAGCAGTTCTTC. It translates to CASSLGQGTYSEQFF.

This clonotype was seen a handful of times. V usage is TRBV6-2 or TRBV6-3 and J usage is TRBJ2-2; D gene unclear. V was cut by 4 bases and J by 4 bases, with 7 bases left in between. The CDR3 spans 13 residues. Germline CDR1 is MNHEY and CDR2 is SVGEGT. The CDR3 bases are TGTGCCAGCAGTTGGTCGAGCACCGGGGAGCTGTTTTTT. It specifies CASSWSSTGELFF.

The table lists this clonotype with a few counts. V and J are TRBV30 and TRBJ2-7, with D tentatively TRBD1 (5 bases). CDR3 length: 14 amino acids. Trimming removed 1 base at V and 2 bases at J, with 12 bases between. Germline lookup yields CDR1 GTSNPN and CDR2 SVGIG (reference sequence). CDR3 coding DNA: TGTGCCTGGAGTGAAGGGGCCTCCACCTACGAGCAGTACTTC. Its translation is CAWSEGASTYEQYF.

The V call is TRBV25-1, the J call TRBJ2-1; possible D gene TRBD1, 6 bases. The germline V gene has CDR1 MGHDK and CDR2 SYGVNS. The V and J ends lost 9 bases and 3 bases respectively, with 18 bases between them. The length of the CDR3 is 15 residues. The CDR3 here is CARNPVGQHYNEQFF. The DNA of the CDR3 is TGTGCCAGGAACCCGGTAGGACAGCACTACAATGAGCAGTTCTTC.

V is TRBV5-1 and J is TRBJ1-1; D is uncertain. Germline lookup yields CDR1 SGHRS and CDR2 YFSETQ. The CDR3 totals 13 residues. Trimming took 5 bases from V and 2 from J, leaving 10 bases between them. CDR3 sequence: CASSGVLNTEAFF. CDR3 in DNA: TGCGCCAGCAGTGGGGTTCTAAACACTGAAGCTTTCTTT.

The CDR3 coding sequence is TGCAGTGCTAGAGTTATAGAAAACTACGAGCAGTACTTC. Translated: CSARVIENYEQYF. V and J are TRBV20-1 and TRBJ2-7; the D is unclear. The CDR3 spans 13 residues. The V gene lost 1 base and the J gene lost 3 bases, with 10 bases spanning the gap. Germline lookup yields CDR1 DFQATT and CDR2 SNEGSKA (reference sequence).

The rearrangement links TRBV27 to TRBJ2-1; 12 nucleotides agree with TRBD2. Losses at the gene ends were 5 bases for V and 1 base for J; bases not matched to a gene: 9. The CDR3 has 18 amino acids. Germline-derived CDR1 and CDR2 are MNHEY and SMNVEV (reference sequence). CDR3 residues: CASSAPTSGRRSYNEQFF. In DNA form, the CDR3 reads TGTGCCAGCAGTGCCCCGACTAGCGGGAGAAGGTCCTACAATGAGCAGTTCTTC.

This clonotype has a handful of counts. V and J are TRBV20-1 and TRBJ2-5; 7 bases map to TRBD2. With V trimmed by 5 bases and J by 5 bases, 11 bases remained unmatched. The CDR3 sequence is 14 residues long. The V gene's germline CDR1 is DFQATT and CDR2 SNEGSKA (reference sequence). CDR3 in DNA: TGCAGTGCTCTCCTCAGACTAGCATTTGAGACCCAGTACTTC. It specifies CSALLRLAFETQYF.

The chain has TRBV19 and TRBJ2-1; TRBD1 aligns across 7 bases. The junction had 6 bases not matched to a gene; V was cut back by 1 base and J by 6 bases. The CDR3 spans 15 residues. Germline CDR1 and CDR2: LNHDA and SQIVND (reference sequence). The CDR3 loop is CASSIGQGSANEQFF. DNA of the CDR3: TGTGCCAGTAGTATAGGACAGGGTAGCGCCAATGAGCAGTTCTTC.

This clonotype was seen many times. The chain links TRBV10-3 to TRBJ2-1, with TRBD2 matching over 8 bases. CDR3 length: 13 amino acids. The germline V gene encodes CDR1 ENHRY and CDR2 SYGVKD. With 5 bases clipped from V and 10 bases from J, the junction kept 7 bases outside the gene matches. CDR3 loop: CAISQREGREQFF. CDR3 DNA: TGTGCCATCAGTCAACGGGAGGGGCGGGAGCAGTTCTTC.

The CDR3 region has the DNA TGTGCCAGCAGCCGGGACGTGGAAAGCTCCTACAATGAGCAGTTCTTC. As protein: CASSRDVESSYNEQFF. The rearrangement joins TRBV3-1 to TRBJ2-1, with D perhaps TRBD1 or TRBD2 (5 bases each). CDR1 is LGHDT and CDR2 is YNNKEL in the germline V gene (reference sequence). This CDR3 contains 16 residues. V lost 4 bases to trimming and J lost 0 bases, with 13 bases between them.

This clonotype was picked up a small number of times. V gene TRBV6-1 combines with J gene TRBJ1-1; 7 bases are shared with TRBD1. The length of the CDR3 is 15 residues. The J segment lost 4 bases and the V segment lost 4 bases, leaving 9 bases of the junction unmatched. Looked up from germline, CDR1 is MNHNS and CDR2 is SASEGT. CDR3 DNA sequence: TGTGCCAGCAGTGTCTTCCGGGACAGCCCCACTGAAGCTTTCTTT. Its translation: CASSVFRDSPTEAFF.

J is TRBJ2-6 and V is TRBV11-2; D is ambiguous. Germline V gene data show CDR1 as SGHAT and CDR2 as FQNNGV. This CDR3 has 12 amino acids. With 10 bases removed from V and 0 bases from J, the gap between germline ends came to 4 bases. CDR3 residues: CAIHSGANVLTF. CDR3 nucleotide sequence: TGTGCCATTCACTCTGGGGCCAACGTCCTGACTTTC.

This clonotype was counted a few times. CDR3 loop: CASSPPGLDGYEQYF. CDR3 sequence (DNA): TGTGCCAGCAGCCCCCCGGGACTAGATGGCTACGAGCAGTACTTC. The chain has TRBV7-9 and TRBJ2-7; 8 bases are shared with TRBD2. The germline CDR1 and CDR2 sequences are SEHNR and FQNEAQ (reference sequence). The CDR3 runs to 15 residues. The V segment lost 5 bases and the J segment 3 bases; nucleotides outside the gene matches: 9.

Only a few counts were recorded for this clonotype. This rearrangement joins TRBV14 to TRBJ2-7; 8 positions match TRBD2. After removal of 0 bases from V and 3 bases from J, the junction contained 7 bases not matched to a gene. Germline V gene sequence: CDR1 SGHDN, CDR2 FVKESK. This CDR3 comprises 16 residues. This chain's CDR3 is CASSQDITSGSYEQYF. The CDR3, as DNA: TGTGCCAGCAGCCAAGATATAACTAGCGGAAGCTACGAGCAGTACTTC.

The table lists this clonotype with many counts. This chain links TRBV12-3 or TRBV12-4 with TRBJ2-7; D unclear. The CDR3 is 12 amino acids. V dropped 5 bases and J dropped 6 bases, with 11 bases sitting between them. The CDR3 nucleotides read TGTGCCAGCAGTATTAATCTAGGCGAGCAGTACTTC. Its translation: CASSINLGEQYF.

This chain joins TRBV6-1 and TRBJ2-7; TRBD1 agrees at 9 bases. Germline V CDR1 and CDR2: MNHNS, SASEGT. V lost 10 bases and J lost 5; bases outside the gene matches: 6. This CDR3 comprises 12 residues. CDR3 sequence (DNA): TGTGCCACCTCCGGGACAGGGCACGAGCAGTACTTC. Protein sequence: CATSGTGHEQYF.

This clonotype has a handful of counts. The chain joins TRBV4-2 to TRBJ2-1, with D unresolved. The CDR3 is 15 residues long. Trimming pared 1 base from V and 6 bases from J, leaving 13 bases between. In germline, CDR1 is LGHNA, CDR2 YNFKEQ. Here the CDR3 DNA reads TGTGCCAGCAGCCAAGCAGTAGCATTAGTCAATGAGCAGTTCTTC. It codes for CASSQAVALVNEQFF.

The sample holds one count of this clonotype. With a much larger clone just one base away, this may be a read error. The chain employs TRBV30 and TRBJ1-1; possibly TRBD1 for D (5 bases). The germline V gene encodes CDR1 GTSNPN and CDR2 SVGIG (reference sequence). V dropped 1 base and J dropped 10 bases, with 13 bases sitting between them. The CDR3 has 12 residues. The CDR3 protein is CAWSARDSGAFF. CDR3 sequence (DNA): TGTGCCTGGAGTGCTCGCGACAGTGGAGCTTTCTTT.

The chain couples TRBV19 to TRBJ1-5; D gene unclear. The germline CDR1 and CDR2 sequences are LNHDA and SQIVND (reference sequence). V lost 5 bases, J lost 7 bases, and 15 bases lay in between. There are 14 residues in the CDR3. CDR3 nucleotides: TGTGCCAGTAGTGGGGAGGGTCCAAGACAGCCCCAGCATTTT. It translates to CASSGEGPRQPQHF.

V gene TRBV18 combines with J gene TRBJ2-2, with D perhaps TRBD1 (6 bases). Germline CDR1 KGHSH, CDR2 LQKENI. V dropped 3 bases and J dropped 5 bases, with 7 bases sitting between them. The CDR3 is 13 residues long. The CDR3 protein is CASSPDRTGELFF. For the CDR3, the DNA is TGTGCCAGCTCACCGGACAGAACCGGGGAGCTGTTTTTT.

The chain uses TRBV20-1 and TRBJ2-1; 11 bases fit TRBD2. The V gene's germline CDR1 is DFQATT and CDR2 SNEGSKA (reference sequence). This CDR3 has 19 amino acids. J gave up 8 bases and V 0 bases, and 18 bases lay outside the gene matches. CDR3 amino acids: CSARDFTSGRKVVSDEQFF. The DNA for the CDR3 is TGCAGTGCTAGAGATTTCACTAGCGGGAGAAAGGTTGTGTCCGATGAGCAGTTCTTC.

This clonotype was counted ten times or more. The genes are TRBV19 and TRBJ1-1; 8 bases match TRBD1. The CDR3 is 16 amino acids. Germline assignment: CDR1 LNHDA and CDR2 SQIVND (reference sequence). V was pared by 3 bases and J by 0 bases, with 6 bases of the junction left unmatched. The CDR3 is CASSIEGQEMNTEAFF. In nucleotides, the CDR3 is TGTGCCAGTAGTATCGAGGGACAGGAGATGAACACTGAAGCTTTCTTT. Variable domain in full (rest from reference TRBV19 and TRBJ1-1): DGGITQSPKYLFRKEGQNVTLSCEQNLNHDAMYWYRQDPGQGLRLIYYSQIVNDFQKGDIAEGYSVSREKKESFPLTVTSAQKNPTAFYLCASSIEGQEMNTEAFFGQGTRLTVV.